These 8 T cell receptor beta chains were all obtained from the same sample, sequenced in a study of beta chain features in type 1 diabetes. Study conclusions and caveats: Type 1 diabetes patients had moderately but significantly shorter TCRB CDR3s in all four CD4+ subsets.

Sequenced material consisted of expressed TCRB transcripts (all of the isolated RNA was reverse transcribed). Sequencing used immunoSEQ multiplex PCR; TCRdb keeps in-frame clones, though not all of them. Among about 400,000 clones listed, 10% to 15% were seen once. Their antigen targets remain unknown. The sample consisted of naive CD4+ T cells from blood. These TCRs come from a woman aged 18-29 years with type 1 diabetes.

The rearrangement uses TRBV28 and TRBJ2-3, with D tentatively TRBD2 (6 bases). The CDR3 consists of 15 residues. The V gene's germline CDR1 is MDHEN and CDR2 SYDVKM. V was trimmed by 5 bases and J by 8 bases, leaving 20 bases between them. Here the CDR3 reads CASSPSPLRGGTQYF. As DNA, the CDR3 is TGTGCCAGCAGTCCTTCCCCTTTGCGGGGCGGTACGCAGTATTTT.

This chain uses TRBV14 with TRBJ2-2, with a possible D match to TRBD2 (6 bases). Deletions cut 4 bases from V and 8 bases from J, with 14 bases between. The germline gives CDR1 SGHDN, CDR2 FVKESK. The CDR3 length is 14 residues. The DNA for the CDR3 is TGTGCCAGCAGCCGACAACCGGGAGTTGGGGAGCTGTTTTTT. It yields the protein CASSRQPGVGELFF.

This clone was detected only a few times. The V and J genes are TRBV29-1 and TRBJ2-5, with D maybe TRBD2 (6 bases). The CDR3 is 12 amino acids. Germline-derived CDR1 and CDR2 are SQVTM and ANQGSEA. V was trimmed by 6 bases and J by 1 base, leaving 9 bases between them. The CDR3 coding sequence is TGCAGCGTATTCGGGGGCCAAGAGACCCAGTACTTC. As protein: CSVFGGQETQYF.

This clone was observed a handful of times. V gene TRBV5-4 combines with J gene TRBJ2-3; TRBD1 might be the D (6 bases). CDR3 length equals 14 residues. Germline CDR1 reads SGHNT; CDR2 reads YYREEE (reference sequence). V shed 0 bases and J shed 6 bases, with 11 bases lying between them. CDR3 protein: CASSLARTEDTQYF. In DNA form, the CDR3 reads TGTGCCAGCAGCTTGGCCCGGACAGAGGATACGCAGTATTTT. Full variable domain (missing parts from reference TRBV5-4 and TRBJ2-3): ETGVTQSPTHLIKTRGQQVTLRCSSQSGHNTVSWYQQALGQGPQFIFQYYREEENGRGNFPPRFSGLQFPNYSSELNVNALELDDSALYLCASSLARTEDTQYFGPGTRLTVL.

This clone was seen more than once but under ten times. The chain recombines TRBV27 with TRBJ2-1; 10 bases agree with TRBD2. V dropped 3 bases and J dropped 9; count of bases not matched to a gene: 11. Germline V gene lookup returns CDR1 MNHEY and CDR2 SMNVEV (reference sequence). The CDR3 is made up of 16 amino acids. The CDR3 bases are TGTGCCAGCAGTTTGGGCGGCCTAGCGGGAGAATCTGAGCAGTTCTTC. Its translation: CASSLGGLAGESEQFF.

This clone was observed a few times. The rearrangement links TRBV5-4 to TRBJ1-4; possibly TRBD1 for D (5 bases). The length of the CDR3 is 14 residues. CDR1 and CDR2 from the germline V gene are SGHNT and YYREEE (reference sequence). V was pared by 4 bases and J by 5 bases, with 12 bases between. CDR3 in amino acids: CASSLRQQNEKLFF. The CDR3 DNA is TGTGCCAGCAGCCTCCGACAGCAGAATGAAAAACTGTTTTTT.

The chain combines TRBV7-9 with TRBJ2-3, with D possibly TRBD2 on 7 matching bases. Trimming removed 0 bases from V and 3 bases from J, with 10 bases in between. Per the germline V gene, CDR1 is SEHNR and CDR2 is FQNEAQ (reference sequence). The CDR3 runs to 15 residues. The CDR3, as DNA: TGTGCCAGCAGCTTAGCCAGCGGGACAACAGATACGCAGTATTTT. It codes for CASSLASGTTDTQYF. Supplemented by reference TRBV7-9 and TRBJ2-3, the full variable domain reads DTGVSQNPRHKITKRGQNVTFRCDPISEHNRLYWYRQTLGQGPEFLTYFQNEAQLEKSRLLSDRFSAERPKGSFSTLEIQRTEQGDSAMYLCASSLASGTTDTQYFGPGTRLTVL.

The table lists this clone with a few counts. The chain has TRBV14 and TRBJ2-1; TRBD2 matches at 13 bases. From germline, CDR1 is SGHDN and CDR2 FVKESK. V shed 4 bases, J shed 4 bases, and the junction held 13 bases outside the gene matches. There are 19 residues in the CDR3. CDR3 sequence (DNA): TGTGCCAGCAGCCGAGGAGGACTAGCGGGAGTCACCCTTTACAATGAGCAGTTCTTC. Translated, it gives CASSRGGLAGVTLYNEQFF.